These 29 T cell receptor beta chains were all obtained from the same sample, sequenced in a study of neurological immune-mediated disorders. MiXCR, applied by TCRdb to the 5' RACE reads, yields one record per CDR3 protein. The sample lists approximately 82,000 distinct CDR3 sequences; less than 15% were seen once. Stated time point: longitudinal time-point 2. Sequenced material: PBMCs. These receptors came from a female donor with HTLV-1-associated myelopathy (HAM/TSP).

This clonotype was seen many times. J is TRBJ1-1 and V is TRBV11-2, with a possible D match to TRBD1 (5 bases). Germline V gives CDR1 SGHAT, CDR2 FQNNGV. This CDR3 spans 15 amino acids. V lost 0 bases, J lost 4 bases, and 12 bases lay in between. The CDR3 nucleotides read TGTGCCAGCAGCTTAGACCAGGGTGAGGGCACTGAAGCTTTCTTT. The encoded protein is CASSLDQGEGTEAFF.

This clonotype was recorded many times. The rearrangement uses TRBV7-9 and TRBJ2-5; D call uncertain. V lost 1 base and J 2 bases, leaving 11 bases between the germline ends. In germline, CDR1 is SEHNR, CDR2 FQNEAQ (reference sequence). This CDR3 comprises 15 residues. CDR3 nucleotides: TGTGCCAGCAGCTTAGGTGCGGCCGATCAAGAGACCCAGTACTTC. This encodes CASSLGAADQETQYF.

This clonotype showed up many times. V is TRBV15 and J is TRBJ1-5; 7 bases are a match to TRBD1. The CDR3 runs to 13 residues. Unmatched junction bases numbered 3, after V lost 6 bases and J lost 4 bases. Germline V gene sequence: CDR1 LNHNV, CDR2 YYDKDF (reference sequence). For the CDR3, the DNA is TGTGCCACCAGTCGGGACAGAAATCAGCCCCAGCATTTT. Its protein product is CATSRDRNQPQHF.

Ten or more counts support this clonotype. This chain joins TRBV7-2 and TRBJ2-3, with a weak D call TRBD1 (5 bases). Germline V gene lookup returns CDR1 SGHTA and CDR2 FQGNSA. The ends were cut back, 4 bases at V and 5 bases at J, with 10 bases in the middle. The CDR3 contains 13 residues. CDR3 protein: CASSSGIGDTQYF. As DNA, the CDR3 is TGTGCCAGCAGCTCAGGGATCGGAGATACGCAGTATTTT. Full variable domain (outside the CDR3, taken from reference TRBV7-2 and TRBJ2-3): GAGVSQSPSNKVTEKGKDVELRCDPISGHTALYWYRQSLGQGLEFLIYFQGNSAPDKSGLPSDRFSAERTGGSVSTLTIQRTQQEDSAVYLCASSSGIGDTQYFGPGTRLTVL.

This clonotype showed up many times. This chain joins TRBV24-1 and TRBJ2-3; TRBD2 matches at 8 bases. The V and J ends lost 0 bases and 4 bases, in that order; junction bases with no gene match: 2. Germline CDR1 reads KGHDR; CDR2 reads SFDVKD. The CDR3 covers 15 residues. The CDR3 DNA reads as TGTGCCACCAGTGATTTGCGGCGGGGGGCAGATACGCAGTATTTT. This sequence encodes CATSDLRRGADTQYF.

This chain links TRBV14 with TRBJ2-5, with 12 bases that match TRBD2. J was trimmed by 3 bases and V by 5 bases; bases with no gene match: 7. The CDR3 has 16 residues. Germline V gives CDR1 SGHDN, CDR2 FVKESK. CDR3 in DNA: TGTGCCAGCAGCGACTGGACTAGCGGGGAGAAAGAGACCCAGTACTTC. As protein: CASSDWTSGEKETQYF.

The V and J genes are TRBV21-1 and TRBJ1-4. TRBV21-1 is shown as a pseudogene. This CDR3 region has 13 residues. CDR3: CASSKRRMQDPFF. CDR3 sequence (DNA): TGTGCCAGCAGCAAAAGGAGAATGCAGGACCCCTTTTTT.

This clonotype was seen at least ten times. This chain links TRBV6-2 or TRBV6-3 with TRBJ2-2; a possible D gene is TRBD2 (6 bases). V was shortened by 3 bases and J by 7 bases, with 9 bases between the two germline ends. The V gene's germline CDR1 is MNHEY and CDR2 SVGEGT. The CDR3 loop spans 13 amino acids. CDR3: CASSYKRVGELFF. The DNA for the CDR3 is TGTGCCAGCAGTTATAAGCGGGTCGGGGAGCTGTTTTTT.

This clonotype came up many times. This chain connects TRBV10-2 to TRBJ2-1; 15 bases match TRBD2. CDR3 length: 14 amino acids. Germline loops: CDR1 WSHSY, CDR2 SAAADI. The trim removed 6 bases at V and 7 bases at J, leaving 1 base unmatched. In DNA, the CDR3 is TGCGCCAGCAGGGGACTAGCGGGGGGAAATGAGCAGTTCTTC. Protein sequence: CASRGLAGGNEQFF.

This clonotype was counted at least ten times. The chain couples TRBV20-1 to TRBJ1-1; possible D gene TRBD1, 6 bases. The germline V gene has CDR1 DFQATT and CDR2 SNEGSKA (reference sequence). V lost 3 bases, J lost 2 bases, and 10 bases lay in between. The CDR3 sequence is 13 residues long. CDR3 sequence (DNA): TGCAGTGCTAGGGACAGATCAAACACTGAAGCTTTCTTT. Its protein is CSARDRSNTEAFF.

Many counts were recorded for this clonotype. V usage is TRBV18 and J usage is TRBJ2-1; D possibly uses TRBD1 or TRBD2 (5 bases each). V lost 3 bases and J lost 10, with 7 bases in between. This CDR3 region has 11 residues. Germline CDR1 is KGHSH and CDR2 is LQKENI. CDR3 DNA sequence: TGTGCCAGCTCACCGGGGACCGAGCAGTTCTTC. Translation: CASSPGTEQFF.

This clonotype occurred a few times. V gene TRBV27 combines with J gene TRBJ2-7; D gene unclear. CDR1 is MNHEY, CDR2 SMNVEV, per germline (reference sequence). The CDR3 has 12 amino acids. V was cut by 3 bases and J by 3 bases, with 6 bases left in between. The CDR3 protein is CASSFSDYEQYF. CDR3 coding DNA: TGTGCCAGCAGTTTTAGTGACTACGAGCAGTACTTC.

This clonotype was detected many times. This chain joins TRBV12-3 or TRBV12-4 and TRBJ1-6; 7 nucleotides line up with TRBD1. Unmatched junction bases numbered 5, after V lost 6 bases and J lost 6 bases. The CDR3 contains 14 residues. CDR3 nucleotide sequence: TGTGCCAGCAGGGGTACAGGGGTTAATTCACCCCTCCACTTT. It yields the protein CASRGTGVNSPLHF.

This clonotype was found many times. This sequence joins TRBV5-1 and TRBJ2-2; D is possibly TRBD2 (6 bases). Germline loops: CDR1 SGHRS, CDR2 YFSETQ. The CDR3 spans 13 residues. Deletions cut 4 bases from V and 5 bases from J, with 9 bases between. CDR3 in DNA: TGCGCCAGCAGCCTTGGGGGGACCGGGGAGCTGTTTTTT. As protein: CASSLGGTGELFF.

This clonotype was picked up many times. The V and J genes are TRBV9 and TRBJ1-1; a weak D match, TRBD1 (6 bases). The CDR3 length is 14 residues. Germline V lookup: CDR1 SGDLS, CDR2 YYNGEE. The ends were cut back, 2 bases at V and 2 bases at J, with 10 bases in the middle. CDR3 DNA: TGTGCCAGCAGCGTGACAGGAGCTAACACTGAAGCTTTCTTT. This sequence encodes CASSVTGANTEAFF.

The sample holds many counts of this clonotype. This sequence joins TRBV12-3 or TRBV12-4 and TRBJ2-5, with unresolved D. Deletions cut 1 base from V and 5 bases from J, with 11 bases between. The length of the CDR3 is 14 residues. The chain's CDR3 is CASSLEQSRETQYF. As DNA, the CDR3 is TGTGCCAGCAGTTTAGAACAGTCCCGGGAGACCCAGTACTTC.

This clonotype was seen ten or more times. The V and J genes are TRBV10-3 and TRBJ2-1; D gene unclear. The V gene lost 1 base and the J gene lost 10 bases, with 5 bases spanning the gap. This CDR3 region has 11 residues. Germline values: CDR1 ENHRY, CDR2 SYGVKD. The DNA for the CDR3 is TGTGCCATCAGTGAGTTGACAGAGCAGTTCTTC. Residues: CAISELTEQFF.

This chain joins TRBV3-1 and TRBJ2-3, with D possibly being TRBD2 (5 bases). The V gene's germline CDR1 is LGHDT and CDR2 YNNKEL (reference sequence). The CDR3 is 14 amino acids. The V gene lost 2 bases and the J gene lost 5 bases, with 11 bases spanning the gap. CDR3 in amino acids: CASSQTGGLDTQYF. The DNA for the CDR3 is TGTGCCAGCAGCCAAACGGGCGGACTAGATACGCAGTATTTT.

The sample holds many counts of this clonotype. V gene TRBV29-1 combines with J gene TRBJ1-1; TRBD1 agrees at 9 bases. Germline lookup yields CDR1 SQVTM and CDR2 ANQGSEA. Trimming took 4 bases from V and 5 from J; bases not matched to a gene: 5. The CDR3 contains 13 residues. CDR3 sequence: CSVAVGQGTEAFF. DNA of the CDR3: TGCAGCGTTGCCGTGGGACAGGGTACTGAAGCTTTCTTT.

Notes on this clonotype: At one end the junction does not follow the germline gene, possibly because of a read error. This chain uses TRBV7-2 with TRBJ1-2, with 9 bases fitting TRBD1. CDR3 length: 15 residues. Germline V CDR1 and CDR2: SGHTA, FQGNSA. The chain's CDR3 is CASSLSPGTGYGYNF. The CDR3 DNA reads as TGTGCCAGCAGCTTAAGCCCTGGGACAGGGTATGGCTACAACTTC.

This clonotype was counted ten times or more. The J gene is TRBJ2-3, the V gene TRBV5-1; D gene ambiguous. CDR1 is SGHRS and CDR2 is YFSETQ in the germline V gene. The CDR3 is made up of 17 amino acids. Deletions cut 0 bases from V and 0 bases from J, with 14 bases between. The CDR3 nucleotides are TGCGCCAGCAGCTTGGACCCCCCGGAAACTAGCACAGATACGCAGTATTTT. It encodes CASSLDPPETSTDTQYF.

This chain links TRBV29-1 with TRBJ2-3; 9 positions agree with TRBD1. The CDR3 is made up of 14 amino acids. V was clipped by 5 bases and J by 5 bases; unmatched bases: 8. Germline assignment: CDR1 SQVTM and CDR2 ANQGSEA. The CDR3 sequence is CSVCRTGVLDTQYF. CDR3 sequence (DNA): TGCAGCGTTTGCAGGACAGGGGTTTTAGATACGCAGTATTTT.

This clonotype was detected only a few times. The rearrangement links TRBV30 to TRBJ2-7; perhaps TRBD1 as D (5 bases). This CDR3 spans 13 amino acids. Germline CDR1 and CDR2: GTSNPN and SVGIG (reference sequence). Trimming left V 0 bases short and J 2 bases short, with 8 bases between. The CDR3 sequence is CAWSVKGTYEQYF. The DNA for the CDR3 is TGTGCCTGGAGTGTAAAGGGGACCTACGAGCAGTACTTC.

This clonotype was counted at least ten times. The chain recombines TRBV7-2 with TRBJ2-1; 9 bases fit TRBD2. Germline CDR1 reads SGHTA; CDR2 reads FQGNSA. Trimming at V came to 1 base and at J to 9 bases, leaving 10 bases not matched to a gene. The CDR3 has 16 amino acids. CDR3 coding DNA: TGTGCCAGCAGCTTAGTGGCGCGGGGGGGCCTCGGTGAGCAGTTCTTC. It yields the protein CASSLVARGGLGEQFF.

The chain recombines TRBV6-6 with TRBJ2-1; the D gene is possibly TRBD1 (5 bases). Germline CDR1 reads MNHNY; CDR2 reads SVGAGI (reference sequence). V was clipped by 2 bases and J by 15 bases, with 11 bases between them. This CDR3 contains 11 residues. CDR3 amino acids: CASSYGASRFF. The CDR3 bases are TGTGCCAGCAGTTACGGGGCTAGTAGGTTCTTC.

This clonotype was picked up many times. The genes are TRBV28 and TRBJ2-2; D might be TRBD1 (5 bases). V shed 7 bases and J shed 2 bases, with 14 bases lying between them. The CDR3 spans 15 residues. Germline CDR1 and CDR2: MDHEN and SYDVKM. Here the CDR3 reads CASTGWTTNTGELFF. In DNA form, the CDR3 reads TGTGCCAGCACCGGTTGGACAACCAACACCGGGGAGCTGTTTTTT. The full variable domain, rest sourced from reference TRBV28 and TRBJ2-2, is DVKVTQSSRYLVKRTGEKVFLECVQDMDHENMFWYRQDPGLGLRLIYFSYDVKMKEKGDIPEGYSVSREKKERFSLILESASTNQTSMYLCASTGWTTNTGELFFGEGSRLTVL.

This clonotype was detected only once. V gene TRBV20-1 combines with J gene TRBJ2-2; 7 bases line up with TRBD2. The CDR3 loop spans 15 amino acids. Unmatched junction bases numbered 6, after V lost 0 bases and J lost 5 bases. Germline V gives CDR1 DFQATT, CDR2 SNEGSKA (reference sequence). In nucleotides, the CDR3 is TGCAGTGCTAGAGATCCGACTAGCTGGACCGGGGAGCTGTTTTTT. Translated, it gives CSARDPTSWTGELFF.

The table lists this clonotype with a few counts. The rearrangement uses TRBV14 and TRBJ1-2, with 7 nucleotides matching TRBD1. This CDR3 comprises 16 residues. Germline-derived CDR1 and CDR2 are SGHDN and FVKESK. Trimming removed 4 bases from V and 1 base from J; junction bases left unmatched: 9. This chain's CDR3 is CASSPVGQTFNYGYTF. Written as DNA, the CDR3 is TGTGCCAGCAGCCCCGTGGGACAGACGTTTAACTATGGCTACACCTTC.

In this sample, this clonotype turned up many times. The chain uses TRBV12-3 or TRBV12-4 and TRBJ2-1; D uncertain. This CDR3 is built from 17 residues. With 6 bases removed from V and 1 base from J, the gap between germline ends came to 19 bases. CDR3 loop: CASRINLDGFSYNEQFF. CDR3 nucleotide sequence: TGTGCCAGCAGGATAAACTTAGATGGGTTTTCCTACAATGAGCAGTTCTTC.